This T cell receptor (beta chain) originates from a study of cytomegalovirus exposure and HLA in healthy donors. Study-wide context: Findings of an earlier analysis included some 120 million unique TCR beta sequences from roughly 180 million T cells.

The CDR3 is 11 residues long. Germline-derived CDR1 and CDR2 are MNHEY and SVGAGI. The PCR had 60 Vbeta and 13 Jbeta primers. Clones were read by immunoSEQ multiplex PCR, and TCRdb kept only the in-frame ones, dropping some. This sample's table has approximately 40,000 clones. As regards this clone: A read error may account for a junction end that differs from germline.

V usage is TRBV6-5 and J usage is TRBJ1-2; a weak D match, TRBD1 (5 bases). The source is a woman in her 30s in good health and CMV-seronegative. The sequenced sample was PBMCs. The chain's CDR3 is CASRRQPPIHF. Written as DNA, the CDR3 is TGTGCCAGCAGGCGACAGCCCCCCATCCATTTC.